The source of this TCR beta chain is a study of shared clonotypes between healthy human individuals. Findings and limits, study-wide: Naive subsets typically showed greater estimated richness than memory subsets. Sorted-subset sequencing, rarefaction showed, was incomplete despite large depth. It was expected that sequencing depth would affect clonotype sharing among donors.

Germline V CDR1 and CDR2: SGHVS, FNYEAQ. The trim removed 5 bases at V and 6 bases at J, leaving 7 bases unmatched. The CDR3 is made up of 14 amino acids. This clone appeared a few times. Its specificity is unknown. Positively selected for CCR7, the CD45RO-negative cells used as naive CD8 cells excluded terminally differentiated effector memory CD45RA+ cells. Genomic DNA of every subset was divided equally among multiple immunoSEQ plates. The protocol was immunoSEQ multiplex PCR, while the TCRdb copy is restricted to in-frame clones and leaves out a portion. The sample records roughly 590,000 clones, about 95% being singletons.

V is TRBV7-6 and J is TRBJ1-2, with TRBD1 matching 9 bases. This clonotype was obtained from a woman aged 25 to 39 in good health. Input material: naive CD8+ T cells sorted from blood. The CDR3 loop is CASSHPGQGNGYTF. CDR3 nucleotide sequence: TGTGCCAGCAGCCACCCAGGACAGGGGAATGGCTACACCTTC.